In this sample, the clone carrying this T cell receptor (beta chain) turned up a few times. The sample comes from a study of T cells in Graves' hyperthyroidism and ophthalmopathy. About the study: Prior to any treatment, at the point of initial diagnosis, peripheral blood was collected.

RNA transcripts served as the template for amplifying TCR beta CDR3 regions. Using the HTBI primer set, a first-round RT-PCR was run on the TCR CDR3. TCRdb fed the multiplex PCR reads into MiXCR, producing one record per CDR3 protein. The sample contains fewer than 700,000 distinct CDR3 sequences, roughly 18% of which appear only once. J lost 0 bases, V lost 1 base, and 11 bases had no gene match. The germline gives CDR1 SGHTA, CDR2 FQGNSA. This CDR3 has 20 amino acids. Ophthalmopathy patients had Clinical Activity Score at least 3, NOSPECS grade at least 4, duration under 3 months. Fresh peripheral blood, approximately 9.6 ml, yielded the PBMCs.

Source material: blood. The sequence was collected from a woman aged 18-35 years with Graves' ophthalmopathy. The chain uses TRBV7-2 and TRBJ2-6; 8 bases agree with TRBD1. The CDR3, as DNA: TGTGCCAGCAGCTTAGATCCCCGGACAGGGAAATTCTCTGGGGCCAACGTCCTGACTTTC. The encoded protein is CASSLDPRTGKFSGANVLTF.